The T cell receptor (beta chain) described here comes from a study of beta chain features in type 1 diabetes. Overall study results and limits: Moderately but significantly shorter TCRB CDR3s were found in Type 1 diabetes patients in all four CD4+ subsets.

This clone has a handful of counts. Its target is not known. Germline V CDR1 and CDR2: SGHTA, FQGNSA. This CDR3 is 15 amino acids long. The trim removed 4 bases at V and 4 bases at J, leaving 4 bases unmatched. The study reverse transcribed the entire isolated RNA, so it sequenced expressed TCRB transcripts. Data came from immunoSEQ multiplex PCR; TCRdb stores just in-frame clones and leaves some out. Of over 650,000 clones in the sample, 11% to 15% were seen once. Sequenced material: naive CD4+ T cells from blood. The source is a man younger than 35 with type 1 diabetes. V gene TRBV7-2 combines with J gene TRBJ2-6; 7 nucleotides align to TRBD1. For the CDR3, the DNA is TGTGCCAGCAGCTCTGGGGGACAGGGGGCCAACGTCCTGACTTTC. Residues: CASSSGGQGANVLTF.